A selection of T cell receptor beta chains follows, all from one sample in a study of human T cells and chemical hapten exposure. TCRdb ran MiXCR on the RACE reads and lists one entry per CDR3 protein. The sample lists more than 80,000 distinct CDR3 sequences, about 10% occurring once. This material consisted of whole blood, taken in connection with sensitization to the hapten diphenylcyclopropenone (DPC). The receptors originated from a woman in her forties or fifties with alopecia areata. Some clones in this sample may be carry-over from other donors' samples. The CDR3 runs from the conserved cysteine through the conserved F or W. D genes are given only for firm matches. Clone size is stated in some rows and not others, as once, few, many or a class when expanded.

V	J	size	D	DNA	CDR3
TRBV29-1	TRBJ2-3	many	NA	TGCAGCGTCGGGAGCGGCGATACGCAGTATTTT	CSVGSGDTQYF
TRBV5-1	TRBJ2-5	few	NA	TGCGCCAGCAGCTTGGGCTCTAAGGGGGAGACCCAGTACTTC	CASSLGSKGETQYF
TRBV19	TRBJ2-2	few	TRBD2	TGTGCCAGTAGTATTCCAGCGGGAGCTAACACCGGGGAGCTGTTTTTT	CASSIPAGANTGELFF
TRBV29-1	TRBJ2-1	many	NA	TGCAGCGCGATTGGGGTACTCGGGGTTTACAATGAGCAGTTCTTC	CSAIGVLGVYNEQFF
TRBV7-9	TRBJ1-3	many	TRBD1	TGTGCCAGCAGCTTAGCCTCCCCCGGGACAGGGCCGGACACCATATATTTT	CASSLASPGTGPDTIYF
TRBV4-1	TRBJ2-7	few	NA	TGCGCCAGCAGCCAAGATCGGCGCTCTTACGAGCAGTACTTC	CASSQDRRSYEQYF
TRBV6-6	TRBJ1-1	NA	NA	TGTGCCAGCACCCGACCTGACACTGAAGCTTTCTTT	CASTRPDTEAFF
TRBV6-2/TRBV6-3	TRBJ1-1	few	NA	TGTGCCAGCAGCTGGCCCCAAACTGAACCGAACACTGAAGCTTTCTTT	CASSWPQTEPNTEAFF
TRBV4-3	TRBJ2-7	few	TRBD2	TGCGCCAGCAGCCAAGGGAGACTAGCGGTTGGCTACGAGCAGTACTTC	CASSQGRLAVGYEQYF
TRBV9	TRBJ2-2	once	NA	TGTGCCAGCAGCGTTGGGCCAAACACCGGGGAGCTGTTTTTT	CASSVGPNTGELFF
TRBV5-1	TRBJ2-2	NA	NA	TGCGCCAGCAGCTTAAACGATGGCGGGGAGCTGTTTTTT	CASSLNDGGELFF
TRBV12-5	TRBJ2-5	NA	NA	TGTGCTAGTGCCCTGACGGACCCACAAGAGACCCAGTACTTC	CASALTDPQETQYF
TRBV14	TRBJ2-1	NA	TRBD2	TGTGCCAGCAGCCCCACTAGCGGGAGGGGCGAGCAGTTCTTC	CASSPTSGRGEQFF
TRBV11-2	TRBJ2-4	many	TRBD1	TGTGCCAGCAGCTTTCACAGGGGGCCAGAAAACATTCAGTACTTC	CASSFHRGPENIQYF
TRBV20-1	TRBJ2-1	few	TRBD2	TGCAGTGCTAGAGTAGATACTAGCGGGAAGATCTTCTTC	CSARVDTSGKIFF
TRBV30	TRBJ1-1	many	NA	TGTGCCTGGACCCTGGGCGGGAACACTGAAGCTTTCTTT	CAWTLGGNTEAFF
TRBV29-1	TRBJ2-5	few	NA	TGCAGCGTTGGGCCCCAAGAGACCCAGTACTTC	CSVGPQETQYF
TRBV18	TRBJ1-1	NA	NA	TGTGCCAGCTCATCTGGGGCGTTGAACACTGAAGCTTTCTTT	CASSSGALNTEAFF
TRBV7-3	TRBJ2-1	few	NA	TGTGCCAGCAGCCCCCGATGGGGCAATGAGCAGTTCTTC	CASSPRWGNEQFF
TRBV9	TRBJ2-7	few	TRBD2	TGTGCCAGCAGCCCCCGACTAGCGGCCAGGCTTGACGAGCAGTACTTC	CASSPRLAARLDEQYF
TRBV6-5	TRBJ2-3	NA	NA	TGTGCCAGCAGTTACTCAAGGAACGTAATCACAGATACGCAGTATTTT	CASSYSRNVITDTQYF
TRBV20-1	TRBJ2-1	few	NA	TGCAGTGCTGAGGGGGGACTGGCCTTCAATGAGCAGTTCTTC	CSAEGGLAFNEQFF
TRBV20-1	TRBJ2-5	few	NA	TGCAGCACCTTAACAGGGTCACAAGAGACCCAGTACTTC	CSTLTGSQETQYF
TRBV20-1	TRBJ2-7	few	NA	TGCAGTGCTAGAGTGCCGGGACTTAGCTCCTACGAGCAGTACTTC	CSARVPGLSSYEQYF
TRBV29-1	TRBJ2-7	NA	TRBD1	TGCAGCGTGGGGACAGTCTCCTACGAGCAGTACTTC	CSVGTVSYEQYF
TRBV10-3	TRBJ2-7	many	TRBD2	TGTGCCATCAGTGAGCGTAGGACTAGCGGGTCGGGCCACGAGCAGTACTTC	CAISERRTSGSGHEQYF
TRBV9	TRBJ2-1	many	NA	TGTGCCAGCAGCCGGGGACTTACCTCCTACAATGAGCAGTTCTTC	CASSRGLTSYNEQFF
TRBV28	TRBJ2-4	many	NA	TGTGCCAGCAGTATCCGCGGGGCCGCCAAAAACATTCAGTACTTC	CASSIRGAAKNIQYF
TRBV5-1	TRBJ2-7	many	TRBD1	TGCGCCAGCAGCTTGGTGACAGGGGCCTACGAGCAGTACTTC	CASSLVTGAYEQYF
TRBV29-1	TRBJ2-2	few	NA	TGCAGCGTTCCGAGGGGATGGAACGGGGAGCTGTTTTTT	CSVPRGWNGELFF
TRBV29-1	TRBJ1-2	many	NA	TGCAGCGTTGGGGACGGAGTATTCACCTACACCTTC	CSVGDGVFTYTF
TRBV30	TRBJ2-7	many	NA	TGTGCCTGGAGTGTGGGGGGCCCCTCCTACGAGCAGTACTTC	CAWSVGGPSYEQYF
TRBV19	TRBJ2-1	NA	NA	TGTGCCAGTACCGGGGGGCGGGCCTCCTACAATGAGCAGTTCTTC	CASTGGRASYNEQFF
TRBV20-1	TRBJ2-3	many	TRBD2	TGCAGTGCTAGGCCTACTAGCGGTCGCACAGATACGCAGTATTTT	CSARPTSGRTDTQYF
TRBV3-1	TRBJ2-1	NA	TRBD2	TGTGCCAGCAGCCAAGACGAGTTGAGCGGGAGAAGGTTCTTC	CASSQDELSGRRFF
TRBV4-1	TRBJ1-1	many	NA	TGCGCCAGCAGCCAAGGCAGGGCCGACACTGAAGCTTTCTTT	CASSQGRADTEAFF
TRBV5-1	TRBJ2-7	NA	NA	TGCGCCAGCAGCCCCAGGGACAGCGGGAGAGGTTACGAGCAGTACTTC	CASSPRDSGRGYEQYF
TRBV23-1	TRBJ2-1	NA	TRBD1	TGCGCCAGCAGTCAATCGGGGACAGGTCTCCTCTCCTACAATGAGCAGTTCTTC	CASSQSGTGLLSYNEQFF
TRBV29-1	TRBJ1-1	NA	NA	TGCAGCGTTGAGTCGGGGGCACATAACACTGAAGCTTTCTTT	CSVESGAHNTEAFF
TRBV11-2	TRBJ1-1	many	NA	TGTGCCAGCACAACCGCTGGAGGGAGCACTGAAGCTTTCTTT	CASTTAGGSTEAFF
TRBV7-2	TRBJ2-5	many	TRBD2	TGTGCCAGCAGCGTGGGACTAGCGGAAGAGACCCAGTACTTC	CASSVGLAEETQYF
TRBV5-6	TRBJ1-5	many	NA	TGTGCCAGCAGCTCGAGGGGATCACAGCCCCAGCATTTT	CASSSRGSQPQHF
TRBV19	TRBJ2-7	many	TRBD1	TGTGCCAGTAGCCCCGGGACAGGGGGGACCTACGAGCAGTACTTC	CASSPGTGGTYEQYF
TRBV19	TRBJ1-5	few	TRBD1	TGTGCCAGTGGCACAGGGGGGGATAGCAATCAGCCCCAGCATTTT	CASGTGGDSNQPQHF
TRBV20-1	TRBJ2-5	few	TRBD2	TGCAGTGCCCCTTCGGGCGGGAGGCGGAGGGCAGAGACCCAGTACTTC	CSAPSGGRRRAETQYF
TRBV30	TRBJ2-2	NA	NA	TGTGCCTGGAAGAAACGGGGGACCGGGGAGCTGTTTTTT	CAWKKRGTGELFF
TRBV25-1	TRBJ1-2	few	TRBD1	TGTGCCAGCACGAACGGCAGGGGGGGGCATGGCTACACCTTC	CASTNGRGGHGYTF
TRBV7-9	TRBJ2-7	few	NA	TGTGCCAGCAGCTTGCCCCCCCCAGTAACCTACGAGCAGTACTTC	CASSLPPPVTYEQYF
TRBV20-1	TRBJ2-3	NA	NA	TGCAGTGCTAGCAGACACACAGATACGCAGTATTTT	CSASRHTDTQYF
TRBV6-6	TRBJ2-5	NA	NA	TGTGCCAGCGCGATGCCGCGGGAGACCCAGTACTTC	CASAMPRETQYF
TRBV5-1	TRBJ1-2	few	NA	TGCGCCAGCAGCTTGGGGCAGGGAGGCTACACCTTC	CASSLGQGGYTF